This entry features one T cell receptor beta chain sequence. Its target is not known. These data belong to a study of CD8 T cells in Susac syndrome. Study results and caveats: The study admitted that it had a relatively small number of individuals in its TCR sequencing and HLA analysis.

Both CD4+ and CD8+ T cells were negatively isolated, and TEMRA cells underwent FACS enrichment. Random hexamers were used to reverse transcribe 0.5 to 1 ug of RNA. Amplification of TCR beta CDR3 used immunoSEQ multiplex PCR across 54 Vbeta and 13 Jbeta. MiXCR, run by TCRdb on the immunoSEQ multiplex PCR reads, gives a single entry per CDR3 protein. This table holds about 70,000 distinct CDR3 sequences, over 90% found once. CDR1 and CDR2 (germline): SGHRS, YFSETQ. The J segment lost 0 bases and the V segment lost 0 bases, leaving 7 bases of the junction unmatched. This CDR3 comprises 17 residues. This TCR was sampled from a human donor with multiple sclerosis. The chain combines TRBV5-1 with TRBJ2-7; 9 bases fit TRBD1. The sequenced material came from CD4+ T cells from PBMCs. The CDR3 is CASSLGPRDRVSYEQYF. The CDR3, as DNA: TGCGCCAGCAGCTTGGGGCCCCGGGACAGGGTCTCCTACGAGCAGTACTTC.